The rows below give T cell receptor beta chains drawn from one sample of a study of neurological immune-mediated disorders. TCRdb analysed the 5' RACE reads with MiXCR anew, one entry per CDR3 protein. The top ten hold roughly 23% of the sample, which has fewer than 35,000 distinct CDR3 sequences, approximately 4.5% seen once. The source material was PBMCs. These receptors came from a man between 18 and 35 years old in good health. The CDR3 runs from the conserved cysteine through the conserved F or W. Each record gives: J gene, D gene, clone size, V gene, CDR3 DNA, CDR3 protein. A D gene is named only where the DNA matches it firmly. For some rows the clone size is stated as once, few or many, or as a class when expanded; others skip it.

>TRBJ2-7|NA|many|TRBV5-1
TGCGCCAGCAGCTTGTTCGGTGGCGGAGGGGAGCAGTACTTC
CASSLFGGGGEQYF
>TRBJ2-2|NA|many|TRBV27
TGTGCCAGCAGTCCGACGGACACTTACACCGGGGAGCTGTTTTTT
CASSPTDTYTGELFF
>TRBJ1-1|TRBD1|many|TRBV5-1
TGCGCCAGCAGCTTCGGGACAGCCACTGAAGCTTTCTTT
CASSFGTATEAFF
>TRBJ2-1|NA|many|TRBV6-5
TGTGCCAGCAGCGTATTCTCGGGGTTTCATGAGCAGTTCTTC
CASSVFSGFHEQFF
>TRBJ2-3|NA|many|TRBV5-1
TGCGCCAGCAGCTGGTCGGGGGTTCGCACAGATACGCAGTATTTT
CASSWSGVRTDTQYF
>TRBJ2-5|NA|NA|TRBV20-1
TGCAGTACTTATGGGGGGTGGGCCGGAGAGACTCAGTACTTC
CSTYGGWAGETQYF
>TRBJ2-7|NA|many|TRBV7-2
TGTGCCAGCAGCTTCGGGAGCGATCTCTACGAGCAGTACTTC
CASSFGSDLYEQYF
>TRBJ2-5|TRBD2|many|TRBV12-3/TRBV12-4
TGTGCCAGCAGTTTAGGGGGGGACTACATATTGTCGGAGACCCAGTACTTC
CASSLGGDYILSETQYF
>TRBJ1-1|TRBD1|many|TRBV27
TGTGCCAGCAACGTACAGGGGGAGGGAACTGAAGCTTTCTTT
CASNVQGEGTEAFF
>TRBJ2-7|NA|many|TRBV3-1
TGTGCCAGCAGCCGCGTTTCCCACGAGCAGTACTTC
CASSRVSHEQYF
>TRBJ1-1|TRBD1|many|TRBV5-6
TGTGCCAGCAGATCGACTACAGGGGGCGCGAAGGGGGACACTGAAGCTTTCTTT
CASRSTTGGAKGDTEAFF
>TRBJ2-7|NA|many|TRBV10-3
TGTGCCATCTCGGGCAGAAACTACGAGCAGTACTTC
CAISGRNYEQYF
>TRBJ1-5|NA|many|TRBV7-2
TGTGCCAGCAGCGAAGGTTTCCAGCCCCAGCATTTT
CASSEGFQPQHF
>TRBJ2-5|TRBD1|many|TRBV3-1
TGTGCCAGCAGCCAGACAGGGGTTGAGACCCAGTACTTC
CASSQTGVETQYF
>TRBJ2-3|TRBD2|many|TRBV20-1
TGCAGTGCCGGCGGGGGGATACTAGATACGCAGTATTTT
CSAGGGILDTQYF
>TRBJ1-4|NA|many|TRBV18
TGTGCCAGCTCACCGCATCCGGACGGTAATGAAAAACTGTTTTTT
CASSPHPDGNEKLFF
>TRBJ2-1|TRBD2|few|TRBV20-1
TGCAGTGCTAGCGGGGGGACTATGGAGTTCTTC
CSASGGTMEFF
>TRBJ2-3|NA|many|TRBV12-3/TRBV12-4
TGTGCCAGCAGTTTAGAGCGCGCCAGCACAGATACGCAGTATTTT
CASSLERASTDTQYF
>TRBJ2-1|NA|many|TRBV4-3
TGCGCCAGCAGCCAAGATCGCTTCTACAATGAGCAGTTCTTC
CASSQDRFYNEQFF
>TRBJ1-2|NA|many|TRBV7-2
TGTGCCAGCAGCTTAGCCTGGGGAGGAGGCTACACCTTC
CASSLAWGGGYTF
>TRBJ1-2|TRBD1|many|TRBV27
TGTGCCAGCAGTTTAGGGGGACAGACTTATGGCTACACCTTC
CASSLGGQTYGYTF
>TRBJ1-1|TRBD1|many|TRBV5-1
TGCGCCAGCAGCGTGGGACAGGGCCGAGCTTTCTTT
CASSVGQGRAFF
>TRBJ2-1|TRBD1|many|TRBV5-1
TGCGCCAGCAGCTTGGTCGCCAGGGGGCAGTTTGTGGAGTTCTTC
CASSLVARGQFVEFF
>TRBJ1-2|TRBD1|many|TRBV4-3
TGCGCCAGCAGCCGAGAGGGTCCGGGACAGGCCTCCTATGGCTACACCTTC
CASSREGPGQASYGYTF
>TRBJ2-5|NA|many|TRBV5-1
TGCGCCAGCAGCGTACAGGCCCCAGAGACCCAGTACTTC
CASSVQAPETQYF
>TRBJ2-3|NA|many|TRBV20-1
TGCAGTGCTACTGGGTTTTCCGCAGATACGCAGTATTTT
CSATGFSADTQYF
>TRBJ1-6|NA|many|TRBV12-3/TRBV12-4
TGTGCCAGCAGTTTAAAGGCCGAATTTAATTCACCCCTCCACTTT
CASSLKAEFNSPLHF
>TRBJ2-5|NA|many|TRBV5-1
TGCGCCAGCAGCAGAATGAGGTCGTTATCGGAAACCCAGTACTTC
CASSRMRSLSETQYF
>TRBJ1-2|NA|NA|TRBV12-3/TRBV12-4
TGTGCCAGCAGACGTGGGGCGGGCTACACCTTC
CASRRGAGYTF
>TRBJ1-1|NA|many|TRBV7-6
TGTGCCAGCAGCTTACAGGGGTTCACTGAAGCTTTCTTT
CASSLQGFTEAFF
>TRBJ1-5|NA|medium-sized|TRBV10-3
TGTGCCATCAGCCCGGGGGCGGGCAATCAGCCCCAGCATTTT
CAISPGAGNQPQHF
>TRBJ1-1|NA|many|TRBV6-2/TRBV6-3
TGTGCCAGCAGTTACTCTAAGGGAACTGAAGCTTTCTTT
CASSYSKGTEAFF
>TRBJ1-1|NA|many|TRBV6-5
TGTGCCAGCACAAATCCGCGGGGTGTCGCCGGTGAAGCTTTCTTT
CASTNPRGVAGEAFF
>TRBJ2-7|TRBD1|many|TRBV5-1
TGCGCCAGCAGCCGATCGATAGGGACAGAGGTCTACGAGCAGTACTTC
CASSRSIGTEVYEQYF
>TRBJ2-7|NA|many|TRBV20-1
TGCAGTGCTAGAGTTCGTCAGGGGCAGGGGGAGCAGTACTTC
CSARVRQGQGEQYF
>TRBJ2-3|TRBD1|many|TRBV11-2
TGTGCCAGCAGCTTGAGGACAGGCTCCTATAGCACAGATACGCAGTATTTT
CASSLRTGSYSTDTQYF
>TRBJ2-3|TRBD2|many|TRBV5-1
TGCGCCAGCCGGGGGGGACTCAACGCAGATACGCAGTATTTT
CASRGGLNADTQYF